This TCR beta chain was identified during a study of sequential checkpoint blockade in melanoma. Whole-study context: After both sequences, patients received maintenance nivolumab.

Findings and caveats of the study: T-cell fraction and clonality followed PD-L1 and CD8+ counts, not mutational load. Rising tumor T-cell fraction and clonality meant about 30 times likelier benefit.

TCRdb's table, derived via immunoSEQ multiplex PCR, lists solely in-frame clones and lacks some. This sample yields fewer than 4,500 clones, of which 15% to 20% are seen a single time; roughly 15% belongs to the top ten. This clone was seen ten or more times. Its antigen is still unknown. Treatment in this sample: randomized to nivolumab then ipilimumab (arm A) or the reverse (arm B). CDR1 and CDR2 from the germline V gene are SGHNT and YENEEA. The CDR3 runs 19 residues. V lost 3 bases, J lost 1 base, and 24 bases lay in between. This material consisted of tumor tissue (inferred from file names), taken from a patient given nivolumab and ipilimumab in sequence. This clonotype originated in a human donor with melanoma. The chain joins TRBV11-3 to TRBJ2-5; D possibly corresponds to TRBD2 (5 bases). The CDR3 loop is CASSLALGSRRLSQETQYF. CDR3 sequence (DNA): TGTGCCAGCAGCTTGGCCTTAGGGAGTAGGAGGTTGAGCCAAGAGACCCAGTACTTC.